The source of this T cell receptor beta chain is a study of blood T cells in healthy people across ages. Primed by a sample-barcoded 5' primer and a J-beta primer mix, a second PCR proceeded for about 6 to 12 cycles. Unique molecular identifiers of 12 random nucleotides labeled each cDNA. Via MiXCR, TCRdb re-called the 5' RACE reads, giving one row per CDR3 protein. The table includes fewer than 2,000,000 distinct CDR3 sequences, approximately 39% detected once. With 6 bases removed from V and 9 bases from J, the gap between germline ends came to 15 bases. The CDR3 covers 13 residues. Points from the study as a whole: The fall in TCR beta diversity per million T cells was roughly linear with age. Naive T cell percentage strongly correlated with TCR beta diversity. It was the long-lived donors that had more naive CD4+ cells and higher diversity than aged donors.

Comments on this clonotype: What it binds is not known.

The source is a human donor in good health. Sequenced: blood. The J gene is TRBJ2-1, the V gene TRBV12-3 or TRBV12-4, with D tentatively TRBD1 or TRBD2 (5 bases each). DNA for the CDR3: TGTGCCAGCAGCCGGAAAGGGGCGGGTGAGCAGTTCTTC. Translated, it gives CASSRKGAGEQFF.